This entry lists 19 T cell receptor beta chains sequenced from one sample in a study of neurological immune-mediated disorders. TCRdb re-called the 5' RACE reads through MiXCR, storing one row per CDR3 protein. The sample lists about 84,000 distinct CDR3 sequences; about a tenth were seen once. Sequencing was done on a sample of PBMCs. All receptors derive from a middle-aged man in good health.

In this sample, this clonotype turned up many times. The chain employs TRBV12-3 or TRBV12-4 and TRBJ1-2; D is perhaps TRBD1 (5 bases). Trimming shortened V by 2 bases and J by 2 bases, and 6 bases separated the two germline ends. The CDR3 is 13 amino acids. The CDR3 nucleotides are TGTGCCAGCAGTTTACAGGGAAACTATGGCTACACCTTC. Amino acids: CASSLQGNYGYTF.

The chain employs TRBV7-2 and TRBJ1-6; TRBD1 aligns across 8 bases. Germline V lookup: CDR1 SGHTA, CDR2 FQGNSA. Germline trimming cut 7 bases from V and 9 bases from J; bases unmatched to any gene: 5. The CDR3 is made up of 13 amino acids. In nucleotides, the CDR3 is TGTGCCAGCACCCGGGACAGGTCTTCACCCCTCCACTTT. Amino acids: CASTRDRSSPLHF.

This clonotype showed up many times. The chain combines TRBV5-1 with TRBJ2-1; D is possibly TRBD2 (6 bases). The germline V gene has CDR1 SGHRS and CDR2 YFSETQ. Trimming removed 5 bases from V and 3 bases from J, with 21 bases in between. The CDR3 covers 17 residues. For the CDR3, the DNA is TGCGCCAGCAGTCCCGGCCCGGGACTCCTACTCTACAATGAGCAGTTCTTC. Translating gives CASSPGPGLLLYNEQFF. The full variable domain, rest sourced from reference TRBV5-1 and TRBJ2-1, is KAGVTQTPRYLIKTRGQQVTLSCSPISGHRSVSWYQQTPGQGLQFLFEYFSETQRNKGNFPGRFSGRQFSNSRSEMNVSTLELGDSALYLCASSPGPGLLLYNEQFFGPGTRLTVL.

Concerning this clonotype: This may come from a read error, since a much larger clone is one base off. The J gene is TRBJ1-2, the V gene TRBV3-1, with D possibly matching TRBD1 (6 bases). The CDR3 has 17 amino acids. Germline V gene lookup returns CDR1 LGHDT and CDR2 YNNKEL (reference sequence). Between the trimmed V and J ends, which lost 8 bases and 6 bases, there was a span of 28 bases. This chain's CDR3 is CASGLLPPRTETDGYTF. Written as DNA, the CDR3 is TGTGCCAGCGGCCTACTCCCTCCCAGGACAGAGACTGATGGCTACACCTTC.

This clonotype was counted many times. The chain recombines TRBV7-9 with TRBJ2-1; D perhaps matches TRBD2 (7 bases). Germline values: CDR1 SEHNR, CDR2 FQNEAQ (reference sequence). V lost 3 bases and J 2 bases, leaving 17 bases between the germline ends. CDR3 length: 17 amino acids. CDR3 protein: CASSLGLREGAYNEQFF. The CDR3, as DNA: TGTGCCAGCAGCTTGGGCCTCAGGGAGGGGGCCTACAATGAGCAGTTCTTC.

In its sample, this clonotype was seen a few times. V usage is TRBV29-1 and J usage is TRBJ2-1; 7 bases agree with TRBD2. From germline, CDR1 is SQVTM and CDR2 ANQGSEA. There are 12 residues in the CDR3. Trimming removed 5 bases from V and 3 bases from J; junction bases left unmatched: 1. CDR3 bases: TGCAGCGTTAGCGGGGACTACAATGAGCAGTTCTTC. Its protein product is CSVSGDYNEQFF.

This clonotype was recorded at least ten times. This sequence joins TRBV7-6 and TRBJ1-1; D unresolved. This CDR3 contains 14 residues. In germline, CDR1 is SGHVS, CDR2 FNYEAQ. V was pared by 1 base and J by 0 bases, with 6 bases between. CDR3: CASSLGNLNTEAFF. The DNA for the CDR3 is TGTGCCAGCAGCTTAGGCAACCTGAACACTGAAGCTTTCTTT.

This clonotype was seen repeatedly, ten times or more. This chain uses TRBV7-6 with TRBJ1-1; TRBD1 agrees at 9 bases. This CDR3 is 13 amino acids long. Germline V gene lookup returns CDR1 SGHVS and CDR2 FNYEAQ. V gave up 2 bases and J gave up 9 bases; unmatched junction bases: 4. The CDR3 nucleotides read TGTGCCAGCAGCTTAAGTGGGACAGGGAAAGCTTTCTTT. It yields the protein CASSLSGTGKAFF.

In this sample, this clonotype turned up many times. V usage is TRBV10-3 and J usage is TRBJ2-2; 8 bases fit TRBD1. Germline V lookup: CDR1 ENHRY, CDR2 SYGVKD. The length of the CDR3 is 14 residues. V gave up 11 bases and J gave up 2 bases; unmatched junction bases: 7. The DNA for the CDR3 is TGTGCCGCTGGGACAGGAGATAACACCGGGGAGCTGTTTTTT. It specifies CAAGTGDNTGELFF.

The chain joins TRBV5-5 to TRBJ2-7; TRBD2 is a possible D gene (6 bases). This CDR3 contains 16 residues. V gave up 0 bases and J gave up 4 bases, with 17 bases separating them. Germline V CDR1 and CDR2: SGHKS, YYEKEE (reference sequence). The CDR3 DNA reads TGTGCCAGCAGCTTGGCCGGGACTCCCGGTGGGTACGAGCAGTACTTC. It specifies CASSLAGTPGGYEQYF.

The table lists this clonotype with many counts. The chain employs TRBV5-1 and TRBJ2-5, with TRBD1 as a possible D gene (7 bases). The CDR3 contains 12 residues. V was shortened by 5 bases and J by 4 bases, with 9 bases between the two germline ends. Germline V gene lookup returns CDR1 SGHRS and CDR2 YFSETQ. CDR3 sequence reads: CASREGAETQYF. The CDR3 nucleotides read TGCGCCAGCAGGGAGGGGGCAGAGACCCAGTACTTC.

Ten or more counts support this clonotype. The chain joins TRBV2 to TRBJ2-2; possibly TRBD1 for D (6 bases). CDR1 is SNHLY, CDR2 FYNNEI, per germline. Trimming removed 1 base from V and 3 bases from J, with 12 bases in between. CDR3 length: 16 amino acids. CDR3 residues: CASSEGRTVYTGELFF. DNA for the CDR3: TGTGCCAGCAGTGAAGGCAGGACAGTTTACACCGGGGAGCTGTTTTTT.

This clonotype was counted at least ten times. The chain's CDR3 is CSAPETSVGELFF. Here the CDR3 DNA reads TGCAGTGCTCCTGAGACTAGCGTAGGGGAGCTGTTTTTT. This chain links TRBV20-1 with TRBJ2-2, with 8 bases aligning to TRBD2. Germline CDR1 DFQATT, CDR2 SNEGSKA (reference sequence). This CDR3 spans 13 amino acids. The V gene end was trimmed by 5 bases and the J gene end by 8 bases; junction bases not matched to a gene: 7.

This clonotype was seen many times. This chain links TRBV28 with TRBJ2-1; D is unclear. V dropped 5 bases and J dropped 10 bases, with 9 bases sitting between them. In germline, CDR1 is MDHEN, CDR2 SYDVKM. This CDR3 spans 11 amino acids. The CDR3 DNA reads TGTGCCAGCAGTGCGCCCATCGAGCAGTTCTTC. The encoded protein is CASSAPIEQFF.

This clonotype was recorded at least ten times. The chain joins TRBV12-3 or TRBV12-4 to TRBJ1-5, with D hard to call. The CDR3 spans 13 residues. V was clipped by 3 bases and J by 1 base, with 4 bases between them. The CDR3 region is CASSLRSNQPQHF. The CDR3 DNA is TGTGCCAGCAGTTTGAGGAGCAATCAGCCCCAGCATTTT.

The table lists this clonotype with many counts. DNA of the CDR3: TGCAGCGTTCTGGACAGGGTCGAGGAGACCCAGTACTTC. Residues: CSVLDRVEETQYF. The chain carries TRBV29-1 and TRBJ2-5; TRBD1 matches at 8 bases. Looked up from germline, CDR1 is SQVTM and CDR2 is ANQGSEA. V trimming: 5 bases; J trimming: 5 bases; junction bases outside the gene matches: 7. This CDR3 spans 13 amino acids.

This clonotype was picked up many times. The chain recombines TRBV7-2 with TRBJ2-4; D unclear. CDR1 is SGHTA and CDR2 is FQGNSA in the germline V gene. Trimming removed 1 base from V and 9 bases from J, with 4 bases in between. The CDR3 length is 11 residues. The CDR3 DNA reads TGTGCCAGCAGCTTAGGAGGCATTCAGTACTTC. It translates to CASSLGGIQYF. Together with reference TRBV7-2 and TRBJ2-4, the CDR3 gives the full variable domain: GAGVSQSPSNKVTEKGKDVELRCDPISGHTALYWYRQSLGQGLEFLIYFQGNSAPDKSGLPSDRFSAERTGGSVSTLTIQRTQQEDSAVYLCASSLGGIQYFGAGTRLSVL.

CDR3 loop: CASSLGGRGLAGELSQYF. The CDR3 DNA reads as TGTGCCAGCAGTTTAGGGGGAAGGGGACTAGCGGGGGAACTTTCGCAGTATTTT. The chain couples TRBV12-3 or TRBV12-4 to TRBJ2-3; the match to TRBD2 covers 14 bases. The length of the CDR3 is 18 residues. Trimming removed 1 base from V and 10 bases from J; junction bases left unmatched: 13.

This clonotype has at least ten counts. CDR3: CASLLRGGNTGELFF. CDR3 sequence (DNA): TGTGCCAGCCTCCTTAGGGGGGGAAACACCGGGGAGCTGTTTTTT. V usage is TRBV2 and J usage is TRBJ2-2, with D perhaps matching TRBD2 (7 bases). CDR3 length: 15 amino acids. Trimming removed 8 bases from V and 2 bases from J, with 15 bases in between. From germline, CDR1 is SNHLY and CDR2 FYNNEI.